This is a list of T cell receptor beta chains from one sample in a study of cytotoxic CD8 clonotypes in ibrutinib-treated CLL. Only in-frame clones appear in the TCRdb table, and some are missing; sequencing was by immunoSEQ multiplex PCR. The sample shows tens of thousands of clones, roughly 69% of them seen only once. The sequences come from PBMCs, collected after 24 months of ibrutinib treatment. Every receptor here comes from a human donor with chronic lymphocytic leukemia. The CDR3 runs from the conserved cysteine through the conserved F or W. The D gene is left open where the match is weak. Clone sizes are given selectively: once, few, many, or a class where the clone is expanded.

V gene	J gene	D gene	clone size	CDR3 DNA	CDR3 protein
TRBV5-1	TRBJ1-1	-	-	TGCGCCAGCAGCCCGGACGGATTTGAAGCTTTCTTT	CASSPDGFEAFF
TRBV7-8	TRBJ2-7	-	few	TGTGCCAGCAGCTCCCCGCACTCGGGGAGCTCCTACGAGCAGTACTTC	CASSSPHSGSSYEQYF
TRBV6-1	TRBJ2-5	TRBD2	-	TGTGCCAGCAGTGAATTCCCTAGCGGGGGGAGACAGACCCAGTACTTC	CASSEFPSGGRQTQYF
TRBV9	TRBJ1-2	-	many	TGTGCCAGCAGCGTAGATGACCGAGGGGACTATGGCTACACCTTC	CASSVDDRGDYGYTF
TRBV18	TRBJ2-7	-	-	TGTGCCAGCTCACCCGGCAGCGTGTACGAGCAGTACTTC	CASSPGSVYEQYF
TRBV19	TRBJ1-5	-	once	TGTGCCAGTAGTATCGAAGTTGGGGCCCAGCATTTT	CASSIEVGAQHF
TRBV5-4	TRBJ1-3	TRBD1	-	TGTGCCAGCAGCTTACCAGGGGGATCTGGAAACACCATATATTTT	CASSLPGGSGNTIYF
TRBV5-1	TRBJ2-7	TRBD1	-	TGCGCCAGCAGCCAGCCGGGACAGGGTTTCTACGAGCAATACTTC	CASSQPGQGFYEQYF
TRBV4-3	TRBJ2-7	-	-	TGCGCCAGCAGCCCACGGTCAGGGTCGCGTCCCTACGAGCAGTACTTC	CASSPRSGSRPYEQYF
TRBV6-1	TRBJ1-2	-	-	TGTGCCAGCAGTGACAACCAGGGGAGGTCCGTTATCCGAAGCTATGGCTACACCTTC	CASSDNQGRSVIRSYGYTF
TRBV7-3	TRBJ2-1	TRBD2	-	TGTGCCAGCAGCCCCACTCCGGGGGGAACGAATGAGCAGTTCTTC	CASSPTPGGTNEQFF
TRBV5-1	TRBJ2-6	-	-	TGCGCCAGCAGAGGGGTATCTGGGGCCAACGTCCTGACTTTC	CASRGVSGANVLTF
TRBV28	TRBJ1-6	TRBD1	many	TGTGCCAGCCGCCCCCCGACAGGGGAAAATTCACCCCTCCACTTT	CASRPPTGENSPLHF
TRBV19	TRBJ1-6	-	-	TGTGCCAGTAGTATGTTAGGGGATTCACCCCTCCACTTT	CASSMLGDSPLHF
TRBV11-1	TRBJ1-2	-	-	TGTGCCAGCAGCCGGGACACCCGTCCCTATGGCTACACCTTC	CASSRDTRPYGYTF
TRBV30	TRBJ2-3	-	-	TGTGCCTGGAGTTACGATCGGGGGGCCCGCGGAGATACGCAGTATTTT	CAWSYDRGARGDTQYF
TRBV2	TRBJ1-5	-	-	TGTGCCAGCAGTGATCGCGCATATAGCAATCAGCCCCAGCATTTT	CASSDRAYSNQPQHF
TRBV18	TRBJ1-2	TRBD1	-	TGTGCCAGCTCAGAAAAACAGGGGGCAAGAGGCTACACCTTC	CASSEKQGARGYTF
TRBV27	TRBJ1-4	-	-	TGTGCCAGCAGTTTATTCGCGGGAGGTGGTAATGAAAAACTGTTTTTT	CASSLFAGGGNEKLFF
TRBV5-8	TRBJ2-1	TRBD1	-	TGTGCCAGCAGCTTTGACAGGGTAGAGGAGCAGTTCTTC	CASSFDRVEEQFF
TRBV28	TRBJ1-5	-	many	TGTGCCAGCAGTTTTGGGATAGTGCCCAATCAGCCCCAGCATTTT	CASSFGIVPNQPQHF
TRBV6-1	TRBJ2-4	TRBD2	-	TGTGCCAGTGGGGTTTTTAGCGCGGGGGGCATTCAGTACTTC	CASGVFSAGGIQYF
TRBV28	TRBJ1-5	-	-	TGTGCCAGCAGTTTATGGGGATGGGACAACAATCAGCCCCAGCATTTT	CASSLWGWDNNQPQHF
TRBV18	TRBJ2-7	-	-	TGTGCCAGCTCACCAAACAGGGATGGTTACGAGCAGTACTTC	CASSPNRDGYEQYF
TRBV5-1	TRBJ1-1	-	-	TGCGCCAGCAGCTTGGGGTCCATGAACACTGAAGCTTTCTTT	CASSLGSMNTEAFF
TRBV2	TRBJ2-7	TRBD1	-	TGTGCCAGCAGTTCGGGACAGGGTTTGCCGCAGTACTTC	CASSSGQGLPQYF
TRBV2	TRBJ2-2	-	-	TGTGCCAGCACCCAGGGACTTAGCACCGGGGAGCTGTTTTTT	CASTQGLSTGELFF
TRBV6-5	TRBJ1-2	TRBD1	-	TGTGCCAGCACCTTCCGGACAGGGAGAGGCTACACCTTC	CASTFRTGRGYTF
TRBV6-1	TRBJ1-2	-	-	TGTGCCAGCAGTGAATCGGTTTGGGGCTACACCTTC	CASSESVWGYTF
TRBV5-1	TRBJ2-1	-	-	TGCGCCAGCAGTCTCTCGATCTCCAATGAGCAGTTCTTC	CASSLSISNEQFF
TRBV5-1	TRBJ1-3	TRBD1	-	TGCGCCAGCAGCTCACAAGGACAGGGGAGTGGAAACACCATATATTTT	CASSSQGQGSGNTIYF
TRBV5-1	TRBJ1-1	-	once	TGCGCCAGCAGCTTGTCCGGAGGGGCCGGGATTGAAGCTTTCTTT	CASSLSGGAGIEAFF
TRBV30	TRBJ1-5	-	-	TGTGCCTGGAGCCTGTCGGACAATCAGCCCCAGCATTTT	CAWSLSDNQPQHF